A selection of T cell receptor beta chains follows, all from one sample in a study of beta chain features in type 1 diabetes. TCRdb's table, derived via immunoSEQ multiplex PCR, lists solely in-frame clones and lacks some. The sample lists hundreds of thousands of clones; more than 13% were seen once. Material: naive CD4+ T cells from blood. These receptors were collected from a man aged 18 to 29 with type 1 diabetes. Both conserved end residues are part of each CDR3. A D gene is named only where the DNA matches it firmly. The size entry is marked missing in some rows and otherwise reads once, few, many or a size class.

CDR3 DNA | CDR3 protein | J gene | D gene | clone size | V gene
TGTGCCAGCAGCTTCCAGGGCCAAGGAGGCGAAAAACTGTTTTTT | CASSFQGQGGEKLFF | TRBJ1-4 | - | few | TRBV7-9
TGCGCCAGCAGCCAATCGACTAGCGGGGTGTGGGATACGCAGTATTTT | CASSQSTSGVWDTQYF | TRBJ2-3 | TRBD2 | - | TRBV4-1
TGTGCCAGCAGCTTGTTTTCGGGTGGAAACACCATATATTTT | CASSLFSGGNTIYF | TRBJ1-3 | - | - | TRBV5-4
TGTGCCAGCAGGACAGGGTACGTCCTGACTTTC | CASRTGYVLTF | TRBJ2-6 | TRBD1 | many | TRBV28
TGTGCCAGCAGCTTAGGACTAGCGCAAGAGACCCAGTACTTC | CASSLGLAQETQYF | TRBJ2-5 | TRBD2 | few | TRBV7-8
TGTGCCAGTAGTCCGGGGGGGGTTGGCACAGATACGCAGTATTTT | CASSPGGVGTDTQYF | TRBJ2-3 | TRBD2 | - | TRBV19
TGTGCCTGGAGTGTACCCGGACAGACGTTCACAGATACGCAGTATTTT | CAWSVPGQTFTDTQYF | TRBJ2-3 | - | few | TRBV30
TGCGCCAGCAGCTTGGGGGGCAGGTACGAGCAGTACTTC | CASSLGGRYEQYF | TRBJ2-7 | - | - | TRBV5-1
TGTGCCAGCATCCCAGGGATTCCCCTCAACTATGGCTACACCTTC | CASIPGIPLNYGYTF | TRBJ1-2 | - | few | TRBV6-1
TGTGCCAGCAGCTTGGCACTCTCGATGAACACTGAAGCTTTCTTT | CASSLALSMNTEAFF | TRBJ1-1 | - | few | TRBV7-9
TGTGCCAGCAGCACCCGGGGAGGCTATGGCTACACCTTC | CASSTRGGYGYTF | TRBJ1-2 | - | few | TRBV7-9
TGTGCCTGGAGTCCCAATGGGCAGGGCCGACAGCCCCAGCATTTT | CAWSPNGQGRQPQHF | TRBJ1-5 | - | - | TRBV30
TGTGCCAGCAGCGTGGGACAGGGCACAGATACGCAGTATTTT | CASSVGQGTDTQYF | TRBJ2-3 | TRBD1 | - | TRBV7-9
TGTGCCAGCAGCTCCCAGGGGGCATGGAATGAGCAGTTCTTC | CASSSQGAWNEQFF | TRBJ2-1 | TRBD1 | few | TRBV5-6
TGTGCCAGCAGTAATTCTCGGACAGGGAGAAACACTGAAGCTTTCTTT | CASSNSRTGRNTEAFF | TRBJ1-1 | TRBD1 | few | TRBV6-6
TGCGCCAGCAGCCAAGATACACAGTCTTACTACGAGCAGTACTTC | CASSQDTQSYYEQYF | TRBJ2-7 | - | few | TRBV4-3
TGCGCCAGCAGCCCTCCGGGCAGCGGGAGGGCAGATACGCAGTATTTT | CASSPPGSGRADTQYF | TRBJ2-3 | TRBD2 | - | TRBV4-1
TGTGCCATCAGGATCCCGGGACAGGACAATGAAGCTTTCTTT | CAIRIPGQDNEAFF | TRBJ1-1 | TRBD1 | - | TRBV10-3
TGTGCCTGGAGAGAGGCAGGGAGGAACACTGAAGCTTTCTTT | CAWREAGRNTEAFF | TRBJ1-1 | - | few | TRBV30
TGTGCCAGCACCTTACAAGGGGGGGGGACCTACAATGAGCAGTTCTTC | CASTLQGGGTYNEQFF | TRBJ2-1 | - | few | TRBV7-8
TGCGCCAGCAGCCAAGAGGCAGAGTACATGAACACTGAAGCTTTCTTT | CASSQEAEYMNTEAFF | TRBJ1-1 | - | - | TRBV4-3
TGCGCCAGCGGGATGACAGGACCCAAAAACATTCAGTACTTC | CASGMTGPKNIQYF | TRBJ2-4 | - | - | TRBV5-1
TGTGCCAGCACCGGTCGGCGACAGGGCAATCAGCCCCAGCATTTT | CASTGRRQGNQPQHF | TRBJ1-5 | - | few | TRBV18
TGTGCCATCAGTGAGTCAAATTGGGCCCGCACCGGCCACTCCGCCCAGGTGGATACGCAGTATTTT | CAISESNWARTGHSAQVDTQYF | TRBJ2-3 | - | few | TRBV10-3
TGCAGCGTCCGGGGGCTGGGGGGACCCACAGATACGCAGTATTTT | CSVRGLGGPTDTQYF | TRBJ2-3 | - | - | TRBV29-1
TGTGCCAGCTCACCGGCAGGGAGCTCCTACGAGCAGTACTTC | CASSPAGSSYEQYF | TRBJ2-7 | - | - | TRBV18
TGCGCCAGCAGCAGCAGGCCTAGCGAATCCTACAATGAGCAGTTCTTC | CASSSRPSESYNEQFF | TRBJ2-1 | - | - | TRBV5-1
TGCAGCGCTGACAGGGTCTTCGAGACCCAGTACTTC | CSADRVFETQYF | TRBJ2-5 | TRBD1 | - | TRBV29-1
TGTGCCAGCAGTGAGTCAAGGGGAGGCGGCTACACCTTC | CASSESRGGGYTF | TRBJ1-2 | - | - | TRBV7-9
TGTGCCAGCAGCAGACGTACAGGGTACCCTGAAGCTTTCTTT | CASSRRTGYPEAFF | TRBJ1-1 | - | few | TRBV4-2
TGTGCCAGCAGTGACTACGAGAATTCACCCCTCCACTTT | CASSDYENSPLHF | TRBJ1-6 | - | - | TRBV6-4
TGTGCCTGGAGTGGACAGGGAAGGGGTAAGCAGTACTTC | CAWSGQGRGKQYF | TRBJ2-7 | TRBD1 | - | TRBV30
TGCGCCAGCAGCCAAGATCGCTGGAACCAAGAGACCCAGTACTTC | CASSQDRWNQETQYF | TRBJ2-5 | - | - | TRBV4-1
TGTGCCAGCAGCGTAGGTCCTCAGGGGGGGAGTGAGCAGTTCTTC | CASSVGPQGGSEQFF | TRBJ2-1 | - | few | TRBV9
TGTGCCAGCAGACCCACGGCCAAAAACATTCAGTACTTC | CASRPTAKNIQYF | TRBJ2-4 | - | few | TRBV28
TGCGCCAGCAGCTCACTAGCGGGCAACTCCTACAATGAGCAGTTCTTC | CASSSLAGNSYNEQFF | TRBJ2-1 | TRBD2 | few | TRBV5-1
TGTGCCACCAGCCCGCGATACCTACAGGGGCCCTACGAGCAGTACTTC | CATSPRYLQGPYEQYF | TRBJ2-7 | TRBD1 | - | TRBV15
TGTGCCAGCAGCCCCCGAGGCAGGGTGAACACTGAAGCTTTCTTT | CASSPRGRVNTEAFF | TRBJ1-1 | - | - | TRBV9
TGTGCCAGCAGCCCCGCCCTGGTAGGTCCCCAGCATTTT | CASSPALVGPQHF | TRBJ1-5 | - | few | TRBV9
TGTGCCAGCTCACCGGACCCTCGCTCCTACAATGAGCAGTTCTTC | CASSPDPRSYNEQFF | TRBJ2-1 | - | - | TRBV18
TGCGCCAGCAGCCAACTAGGACTAGCGGTAACCTACGAGCAGTACTTC | CASSQLGLAVTYEQYF | TRBJ2-7 | TRBD2 | - | TRBV5-1
TGTGCCAGCAGCCGGGACCTCGAGCCCCAGCATTTT | CASSRDLEPQHF | TRBJ1-5 | - | few | TRBV7-2
TGCGCCAGCAGCTTGGTTTCAGGAGGGGACACTGAAGCTTTCTTT | CASSLVSGGDTEAFF | TRBJ1-1 | - | - | TRBV5-1
TGTGCCAGCAGCTCCGACAGAGGGTATGGCTACACCTTC | CASSSDRGYGYTF | TRBJ1-2 | - | few | TRBV7-2
TGTGCCAGCTCACCCTCCTCCTTCTACGAGCAGTACTTC | CASSPSSFYEQYF | TRBJ2-7 | - | few | TRBV18
TGTGCCAGCAGTAATAGTGGGGAGACCCAGTACTTC | CASSNSGETQYF | TRBJ2-5 | - | - | TRBV2
TGTGCTAGCAGCGTTGGACACGGAACTTACAATGAGCAGTTCTTC | CASSVGHGTYNEQFF | TRBJ2-1 | - | - | TRBV7-7
TGTGCCAGCAGTGTGGGTCCGGCTAGCACAGATACGCAGTATTTT | CASSVGPASTDTQYF | TRBJ2-3 | - | - | TRBV2
TGTGCCAGCAGTGGGGACAGGGCCTACGAGCAGTACTTC | CASSGDRAYEQYF | TRBJ2-7 | TRBD1 | - | TRBV6-5
TGTGCCAGCAGCCTCGGGACAGGGGCCTACGAGCAGTACTTC | CASSLGTGAYEQYF | TRBJ2-7 | TRBD1 | - | TRBV7-3
TGTGCCAGCTGGGAGCGGAACTCTGGGGCCAACGTCCTGACTTTC | CASWERNSGANVLTF | TRBJ2-6 | - | - | TRBV27
TGTGCCAGCAGATTGAATAGGGACTACGAGCAGTACTTC | CASRLNRDYEQYF | TRBJ2-7 | - | - | TRBV27
TGCGCCAGCAGCCCCGGTGGAGGCGACAATCAGCCCCAGCATTTT | CASSPGGGDNQPQHF | TRBJ1-5 | - | - | TRBV5-1
TGCGCCAGCAGTCACCCGGGGCAGGGTCCTTCAGGGGCGGATCAGCCCCAGCATTTT | CASSHPGQGPSGADQPQHF | TRBJ1-5 | - | few | TRBV23-1
TGCGCCAGCAGCCAAGTTCGGGGCCTGAATTCACCCCTCCACTTT | CASSQVRGLNSPLHF | TRBJ1-6 | - | few | TRBV4-3